The present T cell receptor beta chain was sequenced within a study of cytomegalovirus exposure and HLA in healthy donors. Broader study findings: The TCR clusters that emerged in the first cohort tended, a later analysis found, to co-occur in the roughly 110 validation repertoires.

Profiling relied on immunoSEQ multiplex PCR, and the TCRdb table lists in-frame clones only, not all of them. The profile shows 170,000 or so clones, 75% to 90% of them singletons. Donors came from a validation cohort of approximately 110 subjects, distinct from the first 666-subject cohort. The CDR3 is 14 residues long. CDR1 and CDR2 (germline): SEHNR, FQNEAQ (reference sequence). Trimming took 5 bases from V and 0 from J, leaving 10 bases between them. As regards this clone: Its antigen is not identified.

The TCR comes from a man aged 18 to 35 in good health and CMV-seropositive. V usage is TRBV7-9 and J usage is TRBJ1-1; tentative D call: TRBD1 (5 bases). The sample consisted of PBMCs. The CDR3 DNA reads TGTGCCAGCAGCCTGGACATGATGAACACTGAAGCTTTCTTT. Translated, it gives CASSLDMMNTEAFF. Looking up the rest from reference TRBV7-9 and TRBJ1-1 gives the full variable domain: DTGVSQNPRHKITKRGQNVTFRCDPISEHNRLYWYRQTLGQGPEFLTYFQNEAQLEKSRLLSDRFSAERPKGSFSTLEIQRTEQGDSAMYLCASSLDMMNTEAFFGQGTRLTVV.